This is a list of T cell receptor beta chains from one sample in a study of blood T cell repertoires in COVID-19. Produced via immunoSEQ multiplex PCR; TCRdb's table is partial and in-frame only. The data hold fewer than 250,000 clones, with 84% observed a single time. The specimen sequenced was PBMCs or T cells enriched from blood (not recorded which). The receptors shown here come from a woman aged 25 to 45 who had been exposed to COVID-19. Each CDR3 is given without its conserved first and last residue. Each record gives: V gene, CDR3 length, J gene, CDR3 protein.

TRBV21-1	12	TRBJ1-6	ASSKVSRGSPLH
TRBV7-9	14	TRBJ1-4	ASSLGRGGHNEKLF
TRBV10-1	12	TRBJ1-4	ASSEDSADEKLF
TRBV19	11	TRBJ1-5	ASSVRQGEIQH
TRBV5-4	14	TRBJ2-3	ASTTSGGPHTDTQY
TRBV5-5	10	TRBJ1-1	ASSPWNTEAF
TRBV12-3/TRBV12-4	10	TRBJ2-7	ASSFGTYEQY
TRBV9	13	TRBJ2-3	ASSVEGVRTDTQY
TRBV6-5	13	TRBJ1-4	ASSYSQGAGEKLF
TRBV15	16	TRBJ1-6	ATSRAKMSDKYNSPLH
TRBV5-4	13	TRBJ2-7	ASSQGLVVSYEQY
TRBV10-3	14	TRBJ2-7	AISESLRRGTYEQY
TRBV4-2	13	TRBJ1-1	ASSQDRTGYTEAF
TRBV9	14	TRBJ2-5	ASSVTSGGARETQY
TRBV29-1	12	TRBJ2-1	SGLGAGSTNEQF
TRBV19	13	TRBJ1-5	ASTSGQYSNQPQH
TRBV5-1	11	TRBJ1-4	AEGGQSDEKLF
TRBV6-5	13	TRBJ2-5	ASSHWGGIQETQY
TRBV27	14	TRBJ1-5	ASSLSGTGGVLAQH
TRBV5-6	12	TRBJ2-7	ASSFGTGFEEQY
TRBV29-1	10	TRBJ1-2	SAQEGTYGYT
TRBV18	12	TRBJ2-2	ASSPLGTTGELF
TRBV3-1/TRBV3-2	12	TRBJ1-2	ASSQLQGDYGYT
TRBV5-1	10	TRBJ1-1	ASSVNGGEAF
TRBV5-6	13	TRBJ1-5	ASTYYREQNQPQH
TRBV5-1	13	TRBJ1-5	ASSLAGVSNQPQH
TRBV4-1	14	TRBJ2-1	ASSQVRTSYKNEQF
TRBV10-2	14	TRBJ1-5	ASSGPGYYSNQPQH
TRBV6-5	10	TRBJ1-1	ASSVGGAGAF
TRBV12-5	9	TRBJ2-7	ASGFLYEQY
TRBV6-2/TRBV6-3	12	TRBJ1-4	ASSRDRGFEKLF
TRBV25-1	13	TRBJ1-2	ASSEGQGINYGYT
TRBV24-1	14	TRBJ2-5	ATSDTRDRGGETQY
TRBV7-4	12	TRBJ1-5	ASRRDRHNQPQH
TRBV28	13	TRBJ2-7	ASSYDDHSSYEQY
TRBV5-1	13	TRBJ1-6	ASSGRTGDNSPLH
TRBV6-2/TRBV6-3	12	TRBJ1-1	ASSPQGRRTEAF